This T cell receptor (beta chain) appears in the sequencing data of a study of control samples from healthy donors and cancer patients. Using immunoSEQ multiplex PCR, the repertoire was profiled, and TCRdb retains in-frame clones only, with some absent. Among over 150,000 clones listed, approximately 94% were seen once. V was clipped by 4 bases and J by 10 bases, with 10 bases between them. CDR1 is LNHDA, CDR2 SQIVND, per germline (reference sequence). The CDR3 has 11 residues. The clonotype originates from a woman between 18 and 30 years old in good health. Sequencing was performed on blood. The rearrangement uses TRBV19 and TRBJ1-1, with a weak D call TRBD1 (5 bases). CDR3 region: CASSRGVRAFF. The CDR3 DNA reads TGTGCCAGTAGTAGGGGCGTGAGAGCTTTCTTT.